This T cell receptor (beta chain) was sequenced for a study of T cells in narcolepsy (dated by TCRdb to about 2018). A note on the overall study: The study enrolled patients with narcolepsy type 1 or type 2 (NT1, NT2) together with healthy control donors. To look for autoreactive T cells in narcolepsy patients that target self-antigens of hypocretin neurons (hypocretin, TRIB2), the study used TCR Vbeta sequencing to follow clonotypes in blood and CSF. What the authors observed across the whole study: Some blood memory CD4+ repertoires from patients and controls contained no sequences matching autoreactive T cell clones. Autoreactive clonotypes were reported to be detected serially in the blood of the same patients and of different patients, but not in the blood of healthy controls. HCRT-specific and TRIB2-specific autoreactive clonotypes were highlighted in plots that compared CD4+ T cell clonotypes in CSF versus blood from the same patient. Numbers of sequenced blood memory CD4+ clonotypes were comparable, averaging about 40,000 in patients and roughly 30,000 in controls.

The V end gives up 5 bases and the J end 0 bases, leaving 7 bases in the junction not matched to a gene. CDR1 and CDR2 are drawn from the germline V gene: SGHRS, YFSETQ. Reading from cysteine to phenylalanine, the CDR3 counts 15 amino acids. CDR3 DNA only is kept here, 45 bases in frame from base 1. For TCR Vbeta sequencing, memory CD4+ T cells were sorted ex vivo from the peripheral blood of both healthy controls and narcolepsy patients. Libraries were prepared through the immunoSEQ multiplex PCR assay. TCRdb holds this immuneACCESS table with in-frame rearrangements only. Some clones are missing; in checked studies, unresolved V genes explain under half, and the rest has no known cause. For this sample the table gives approximately 25,000 clones, of which roughly four fifths were detected only once. 0.71% of the sample is held by the ten biggest clonotypes. Comment on this clone: Its antigen target is currently unknown. There are no base qualities to consult, and no much larger clone falls within one base.

This TCR was recovered from a human donor with narcolepsy. The sequenced sample was CD45RA- memory CD4+ T cells from PBMCs. The sample's cell subset or site, from its label and the paper: memory T cells sorted ex vivo from peripheral blood. The chain employs TRBV5-1 and TRBJ2-7; TRBD1 agrees with 8 junctional bases. Here the CDR3 is given as CASSQGAGNSYEQYF. The bases read TGCGCCAGCAGTCAGGGGGCAGGCAACTCCTACGAGCAGTACTTC.